This T cell receptor beta chain was found in a study of STAT5B mutations in CD4+ large granular lymphocyte leukemia. Whole-study findings and limits: Top patient clones used TRBV06 genes more often: 8/27 versus 2/35 in controls. No patients shared main leukemic clonotypes, though 20% to 25% appeared at low frequency elsewhere.

CDR1 is GTSNPN and CDR2 is SVGIG in the germline V gene (reference sequence). V lost 0 bases to trimming and J lost 5 bases, with 11 bases between them. CDR3 length: 13 residues. About this clone: Its cognate antigen is unknown.

Healthy controls were blood donor buffy coats. In the source study's methods: A productive frequency of 2.59 x 10-5 was the lowest detectable. TCRdb's copy holds only in-frame clones and misses some; the assay was immunoSEQ multiplex PCR. V, J and clone size were drawn from that table, and D and trimming were deduced from the DNA. This sample carries around 30,000 clones, over 60% of them seen once, and the ten largest clones take less than 2.5%. Sequenced: CD4+ T cells from blood buffy coats. The chain carries TRBV30 and TRBJ2-7; the D call may be TRBD1 or TRBD2 (6 bases each). This receptor was obtained from a human donor in good health. CDR3 residues: CAWSVDRGHEQYF. For the CDR3, the DNA is TGTGCCTGGAGTGTTGACCGGGGGCACGAGCAGTACTTC.